The 30 T cell receptor beta chains in this list originate from one sample, sequenced in a study of identical twins. One entry per CDR3 protein, called by TCRdb with MiXCR from the 5' RACE reads. The sample records approximately 410,000 distinct CDR3 sequences, approximately 18% being singletons. Sequencing used naive T cells sorted from blood. The receptor set was obtained from a man aged 50 or older in good health.

V is TRBV29-1 and J is TRBJ2-7; no clear D gene. CDR3 length: 12 residues. Looked up from germline, CDR1 is SQVTM and CDR2 is ANQGSEA. The ends were cut back, 6 bases at V and 0 bases at J, with 9 bases in the middle. Here the CDR3 reads CSVVSPSYEQYF. The DNA of the CDR3 is TGCAGCGTAGTATCGCCCTCCTACGAGCAGTACTTC.

The J gene is TRBJ1-1, the V gene TRBV12-3 or TRBV12-4; weak D call: TRBD1 (5 bases). V dropped 6 bases and J dropped 7 bases, with 12 bases sitting between them. The CDR3 contains 12 residues. The CDR3 reads CASSWGGSEAFF. DNA of the CDR3: TGTGCCAGCAGCTGGGGGGGGAGTGAAGCTTTCTTT.

This clonotype appeared many times. The chain employs TRBV7-8 and TRBJ2-7, with TRBD1 matching 9 bases. The V and J ends lost 4 bases and 4 bases, in that order; junction bases with no gene match: 5. Germline loops: CDR1 SGHVS, CDR2 FQNEAQ. The CDR3 has 14 amino acids. The CDR3 is CASSSTQGAYEQYF. The CDR3 DNA sequence: TGTGCCAGCAGCTCAACACAGGGGGCTTACGAGCAGTACTTC.

Only a few counts were recorded for this clonotype. The chain recombines TRBV14 with TRBJ2-7, with 7 bases fitting TRBD1. Germline lookup yields CDR1 SGHDN and CDR2 FVKESK. Trimming took 3 bases from V and 4 from J; bases not matched to a gene: 6. The CDR3 contains 14 residues. For the CDR3, the DNA is TGTGCCAGCAGCCATGAGATACAGGGGTACGAGCAGTACTTC. Encoded protein: CASSHEIQGYEQYF. Supplemented by reference TRBV14 and TRBJ2-7, the full variable domain reads EAGVTQFPSHSVIEKGQTVTLRCDPISGHDNLYWYRRVMGKEIKFLLHFVKESKQDESGMPNNRFLAERTGGTYSTLKVQPAELEDSGVYFCASSHEIQGYEQYFGPGTRLTVT.

This clonotype was counted only a few times. The chain has TRBV12-3 or TRBV12-4 and TRBJ2-7; no firm D call. With 3 bases removed from V and 2 bases from J, the gap between germline ends came to 14 bases. This CDR3 comprises 15 residues. The DNA of the CDR3 is TGTGCCAGCAGTTTGAGGCGCATGTTCACCTACGAGCAGTACTTC. It is translated as CASSLRRMFTYEQYF.

The chain uses TRBV12-3 or TRBV12-4 and TRBJ1-4; possible D gene TRBD1, 6 bases. The CDR3 is 13 residues long. The V end lost 6 bases, the J end lost 7 bases, and 12 bases lay between the germline ends. DNA of the CDR3: TGTGCCAGCAGAACAGGGCTACTTGAAAAACTGTTTTTT. Translating gives CASRTGLLEKLFF.

There are a few counts of this clonotype. V and J are TRBV12-3 or TRBV12-4 and TRBJ2-4, with D possibly matching TRBD1 (5 bases). Trimming removed 3 bases from V and 7 bases from J, with 10 bases in between. CDR3 length: 13 amino acids. The CDR3 protein is CASSFAQGNIQYF. In DNA form, the CDR3 reads TGTGCCAGCAGTTTCGCTCAGGGTAACATTCAGTACTTC.

The genes are TRBV5-5 and TRBJ2-1; no definite D call. There are 14 residues in the CDR3. The germline CDR1 and CDR2 sequences are SGHKS and YYEKEE (reference sequence). Trimming pared 0 bases from V and 0 bases from J, leaving 4 bases between. The CDR3 sequence is CASSLGISYNEQFF. The CDR3 DNA follows: TGTGCCAGCAGCTTGGGCATCTCCTACAATGAGCAGTTCTTC. The full variable domain, in which reference TRBV5-5 and TRBJ2-1 provide the parts outside the CDR3, is DAGVTQSPTHLIKTRGQQVTLRCSPISGHKSVSWYQQVLGQGPQFIFQYYEKEERGRGNFPDRFSARQFPNYSSELNVNALLLGDSALYLCASSLGISYNEQFFGPGTRLTVL.

The V and J genes are TRBV6-2 or TRBV6-3 and TRBJ2-1; D ambiguous. This CDR3 has 16 amino acids. Trimming shortened V by 0 bases and J by 8 bases, and 17 bases separated the two germline ends. Germline CDR1 and CDR2: MNHEY and SVGEGT. The CDR3 protein is CASSYSYPREVDEQFF. The CDR3 region has the DNA TGTGCCAGCAGTTACTCTTATCCTAGAGAGGTCGATGAGCAGTTCTTC.

This clonotype was detected a few times. The genes are TRBV20-1 and TRBJ2-1, with 8 bases that match TRBD2. The CDR3 totals 15 residues. Germline V gene lookup returns CDR1 DFQATT and CDR2 SNEGSKA (reference sequence). V trimming: 2 bases; J trimming: 4 bases; junction bases outside the gene matches: 7. The CDR3 spells CSARSRTSIYNEQFF. The CDR3 coding sequence is TGCAGTGCTAGATCCCGGACTAGCATATACAATGAGCAGTTCTTC.

The CDR3 loop reads CASSYGGGAYYNEQFF. The CDR3 DNA follows: TGTGCCAGCAGTTACGGCGGGGGGGCGTACTACAATGAGCAGTTCTTC. The rearrangement joins TRBV7-9 to TRBJ2-1; 9 nucleotides line up with TRBD2. This CDR3 has 16 residues. The germline CDR1 and CDR2 sequences are SEHNR and FQNEAQ (reference sequence). The V and J ends lost 6 bases and 3 bases, in that order; junction bases with no gene match: 9.

This clonotype was counted many times. The chain uses TRBV28 and TRBJ2-5; 10 bases map to TRBD1. The V segment lost 7 bases and the J segment 5 bases; nucleotides outside the gene matches: 4. CDR3 length equals 13 residues. Germline lookup yields CDR1 MDHEN and CDR2 SYDVKM. Here the CDR3 DNA reads TGTGCCAGCAAGACAGGGGGCAGCGAGACCCAGTACTTC. Its protein product is CASKTGGSETQYF.

Ten or more counts support this clonotype. The CDR3 here is CASSFRNTNDNEQFF. The DNA for the CDR3 is TGTGCCAGCAGCTTTCGTAACACTAATGACAATGAGCAGTTCTTC. This sequence joins TRBV7-9 and TRBJ2-1; D gene unclear. V gave up 3 bases and J gave up 5 bases, with 14 bases separating them. This CDR3 region has 15 residues. Germline-derived CDR1 and CDR2 are SEHNR and FQNEAQ (reference sequence).

This clonotype came up many times. The CDR3 nucleotides are TGTGCCAGCAGTCCGGGACTACAAAAACACAATGAGCAGTTCTTC. Protein sequence: CASSPGLQKHNEQFF. The V call is TRBV28, the J call TRBJ2-1, with 7 bases identical to TRBD2. The germline CDR1 and CDR2 sequences are MDHEN and SYDVKM. V trimming: 5 bases; J trimming: 5 bases; junction bases outside the gene matches: 9. The CDR3 is made up of 15 amino acids.

V is TRBV6-1 and J is TRBJ2-7; weak D call: TRBD1 (5 bases). Germline CDR1 reads MNHNS; CDR2 reads SASEGT. V was pared by 4 bases and J by 1 base, with 17 bases between. The CDR3 has 16 amino acids. CDR3 loop: CASSAQGRGASYEQYF. CDR3 coding DNA: TGTGCCAGCAGTGCTCAAGGTAGGGGCGCATCCTACGAGCAGTACTTC.

This clonotype was recorded many times. The chain links TRBV21-1 to TRBJ2-1; the DNA was not used to check the table's D call, TRBD1. TRBV21-1 is a listed pseudogene. The CDR3 length is 15 residues. The CDR3 loop is CASSKNQGAVHEQFF. CDR3 DNA: TGTGCCAGCAGCAAAAATCAGGGGGCTGTCCATGAGCAGTTCTTC.

In its sample, this clonotype was seen many times. The gene calls are TRBV6-1 and TRBJ1-1; 9 nucleotides line up with TRBD1. The V gene's germline CDR1 is MNHNS and CDR2 SASEGT. V trimming: 5 bases; J trimming: 3 bases; junction bases outside the gene matches: 4. CDR3 size: 14 residues. The CDR3 loop is CASSTGGLDTEAFF. In nucleotides, the CDR3 is TGTGCCAGCAGTACAGGGGGCTTGGACACTGAAGCTTTCTTT.

This clonotype showed up many times. The V call is TRBV12-3 or TRBV12-4, the J call TRBJ1-1, with D uncertain. V shed 5 bases and J shed 1 base, with 8 bases lying between them. The CDR3 extends over 13 amino acids. For the CDR3, the DNA is TGTGCCAGCAGTAAGGAAAGGAACACTGAAGCTTTCTTT. It translates to CASSKERNTEAFF.

Note on this clonotype: The junction shows a germline mismatch at one end, possibly a read error. The V call is TRBV11-3, the J call TRBJ2-1, with a possible D match to TRBD2 (6 bases). This CDR3 is built from 13 residues. Germline V gene data show CDR1 as SGHNT and CDR2 as YENEEA. The CDR3 DNA reads as TGTGCCAGCAGCTTAGCGGACTACAGTGAGCAGTTCTTC. Translated, it gives CASSLADYSEQFF.

As to this clonotype: A much larger clone is a single base away; this may be a read error. The chain is built from TRBV20-1 and TRBJ2-5; D tentatively fits TRBD1 or TRBD2 (5 bases each). CDR1 and CDR2 (germline): DFQATT, SNEGSKA (reference sequence). The CDR3 is made up of 12 amino acids. The CDR3, as DNA: TGCAGAGCTAGCCAGGGCGCAGAGACCCAGTACTTC. Translation gives CRASQGAETQYF.

A few counts support this clonotype. The chain joins TRBV6-1 to TRBJ1-6, with a possible D match to TRBD1 (6 bases). The ends were cut back, 7 bases at V and 7 bases at J, with 14 bases in the middle. Germline V CDR1 and CDR2: MNHNS, SASEGT. The CDR3 spans 14 residues. CDR3 residues: CASKFTGNNSPLHF. The CDR3 region has the DNA TGTGCCAGCAAATTTACAGGGAACAATTCACCCCTCCACTTT.

This clonotype has more than one count but fewer than ten. The rearrangement uses TRBV5-1 and TRBJ2-5; D perhaps matches TRBD1 (5 bases). The CDR3 contains 14 residues. Germline V gene sequence: CDR1 SGHRS, CDR2 YFSETQ. The V gene lost 0 bases and the J gene lost 1 base, with 7 bases spanning the gap. The CDR3 spells CASSLGQPQETQYF. The CDR3 region has the DNA TGCGCCAGCAGCTTGGGACAGCCCCAAGAGACCCAGTACTTC.

This chain connects TRBV7-2 to TRBJ1-2; 9 bases line up with TRBD1. The CDR3 contains 15 residues. Germline assignment: CDR1 SGHTA and CDR2 FQGNSA. The trim removed 0 bases at V and 4 bases at J, leaving 3 bases unmatched. The CDR3 DNA sequence: TGTGCCAGCAGCTTAGCGGGACAGGGTGGCTATGGCTACACCTTC. As protein: CASSLAGQGGYGYTF.

This clonotype was recorded a few times. The chain links TRBV12-3 or TRBV12-4 to TRBJ2-5, with D perhaps assigned TRBD1 or TRBD2 (5 bases each). This CDR3 is built from 16 residues. The V gene lost 3 bases and the J gene lost 3 bases, with 17 bases spanning the gap. The CDR3 here is CASSFALGVTKETQYF. DNA of the CDR3: TGTGCCAGCAGTTTCGCATTGGGGGTGACAAAAGAGACCCAGTACTTC.

The rearrangement links TRBV6-2 or TRBV6-3 to TRBJ2-3; TRBD1 or TRBD2 may be the D gene (5 bases each). The CDR3 spans 14 residues. V was clipped by 5 bases and J by 2 bases, with 11 bases between them. Germline values: CDR1 MNHEY, CDR2 SVGEGT. For the CDR3, the DNA is TGTGCCAGCAGTGATCCGGGGCCCACAGATACGCAGTATTTT. It is translated as CASSDPGPTDTQYF.

V gene TRBV10-2 combines with J gene TRBJ2-2; 10 bases agree with TRBD2. This CDR3 has 16 amino acids. The germline CDR1 and CDR2 sequences are WSHSY and SAAADI. The V segment lost 8 bases and the J segment 5 bases; nucleotides outside the gene matches: 11. The CDR3 is CASRVLAGGKTGELFF. Written as DNA, the CDR3 is TGCGCCAGCCGGGTATTAGCGGGAGGCAAGACCGGGGAGCTGTTTTTT.

The chain carries TRBV12-3 or TRBV12-4 and TRBJ2-3; 9 positions agree with TRBD2. The CDR3 runs to 19 residues. V gave up 5 bases and J gave up 2 bases; unmatched junction bases: 17. In DNA, the CDR3 is TGTGCCAGCAGTAGAACTTCCGATGAGCGGGGGGAACTCACAGATACGCAGTATTTT. Residues: CASSRTSDERGELTDTQYF.

The rearrangement joins TRBV12-3 or TRBV12-4 to TRBJ2-1; maybe TRBD1 (5 bases). Trimming took off 0 bases at V and 4 bases at J, with 10 bases between the two ends. CDR3 size: 15 residues. The CDR3 here is CASSLARVDYNEQFF. CDR3 sequence (DNA): TGTGCCAGCAGTTTAGCCAGGGTGGATTACAATGAGCAGTTCTTC.

This sequence joins TRBV5-1 and TRBJ2-3; 8 positions match TRBD2. J was trimmed by 7 bases and V by 1 base; bases with no gene match: 8. There are 15 residues in the CDR3. Germline CDR1 and CDR2: SGHRS and YFSETQ. The chain's CDR3 is CASSLTAGGTNTQYF. CDR3 sequence (DNA): TGCGCCAGCAGCTTGACTGCGGGGGGCACGAATACGCAGTATTTT.

This clonotype appeared many times. This sequence joins TRBV20-1 and TRBJ2-5; 9 bases agree with TRBD1. V lost 6 bases, J lost 5 bases, and 7 bases stayed unmatched. The germline gives CDR1 DFQATT, CDR2 SNEGSKA (reference sequence). This CDR3 comprises 13 residues. The CDR3 DNA follows: TGCAGTGCACTGGACAGGGGAATCGAGACCCAGTACTTC. This gives the protein CSALDRGIETQYF.